This record looks at one TCR beta chain sequence and its context. The data originate from a study of blood T cell repertoires in COVID-19. The wider study: Acute and convalescent COVID-19 samples came from the United States, Italy and Spain. T cells, B-cell-depleted T cells, or PBMCs provided the cDNA or gDNA that served as material.

The V segment lost 1 base and the J segment 3 bases; nucleotides outside the gene matches: 6. This CDR3 has 16 amino acids. Germline-derived CDR1 and CDR2 are MNHEY and SMNVEV (reference sequence). Source study methods: Reference gene primer amplification in the assay estimated nucleated cell counts. Method: immunoSEQ multiplex PCR; TCRdb's copy keeps in-frame clones and lacks some. Clone size and the V and J calls come from that table; the DNA yielded D and trimming. The sample lists tens of thousands of clones, roughly 80% seen once, with around 10% in the top ten. This TCR came from a human donor in a cohort sampled during active COVID-19. The rearrangement links TRBV27 to TRBJ1-2; the match to TRBD1 covers 9 bases. The specimen sequenced was peripheral blood. CDR3 loop: CASSLWGTGLDYGYTF. The CDR3 nucleotides are TGTGCCAGCAGTTTATGGGGGACAGGGTTGGACTATGGCTACACCTTC.